Sequencing of this TCR beta chain was carried out in a study of blood T cell repertoires in COVID-19. Study summary: The United States, Italy and Spain were the sources of the acute and convalescent COVID-19 samples. Nucleic acid was either cDNA or gDNA, and it came from T cells, B-cell-depleted T cells, or PBMCs.

Trimming took 10 bases from V and 4 from J, leaving 16 bases between them. CDR3 length: 14 amino acids. CDR1 is LNHDA and CDR2 is SQIVND in the germline V gene (reference sequence). Original processing methods: Amplification from reference gene primers served as the basis for estimated nucleated cell counts. Sequenced by immunoSEQ multiplex PCR; TCRdb stores in-frame clones only, minus some. V and J calls plus clone size are reproduced from that table; the DNA served to infer D and trimming. The sample has around 130,000 clones, approximately 83% seen once; the top ten hold 15% to 20%. What was sequenced was peripheral blood. The TCR sequence derives from a woman aged 50 to 60 who had recovered from COVID-19. The genes are TRBV19 and TRBJ2-2, with D maybe TRBD2 (5 bases). The CDR3 bases are TGTGCCACCCTGAGTGGGAGCGTCACCGGGGAGCTGTTTTTT. Translated: CATLSGSVTGELFF.